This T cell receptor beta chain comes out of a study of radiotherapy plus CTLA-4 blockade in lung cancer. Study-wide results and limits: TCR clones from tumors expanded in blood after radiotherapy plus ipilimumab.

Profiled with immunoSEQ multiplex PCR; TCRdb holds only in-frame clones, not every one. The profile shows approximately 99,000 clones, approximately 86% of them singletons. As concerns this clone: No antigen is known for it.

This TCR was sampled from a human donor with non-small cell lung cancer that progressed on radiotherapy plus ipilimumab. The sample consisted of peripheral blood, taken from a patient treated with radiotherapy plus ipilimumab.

CDR3 nucleotides: TGTGCCAGCAGCCCCCAATTGGGTCAGCCCCAGCATTTT. Protein sequence: CASSPQLGQPQHF. J is TRBJ1-5 and V is TRBV2; no clear D gene. CDR1 SNHLY and CDR2 FYNNEI come from the germline V gene. The V end lost 6 bases, the J end lost 6 bases, and 12 bases lay between the germline ends. The CDR3 covers 13 residues.